The rows below give T cell receptor beta chains drawn from one sample of a study of Graves' ophthalmopathy and Graves' hyperthyroidism. One entry per CDR3 protein, called by TCRdb with MiXCR from the multiplex PCR reads. The sample comprises 500,000 to 700,000 distinct CDR3 sequences, approximately 35% of which are singletons, and roughly 4% rests with the top ten. Sequenced: peripheral blood or thyroid tissue (not recorded which). The source is an adult man with Graves' hyperthyroidism. Each CDR3 is given with its conserved first and last residue. D genes are given only for firm matches. The size of a clone is reported for some rows only, either as once, few or many, or as a class for expanded clones.

.	many	TRBV10-2	TRBJ2-5	TGCGCCAGCAGTGATGGCGCGGTCCAAGAGACCCAGTACTTC	CASSDGAVQETQYF
.	many	TRBV19	TRBJ2-2	TGTGCCAGTAACCCCCCGTACACCGGGGAGCTGTTTTTT	CASNPPYTGELFF
.	.	TRBV7-3	TRBJ2-3	TGTGCCAGCAGCCCCAACCGTGATACGCAGTATTTT	CASSPNRDTQYF
TRBD1	few	TRBV12-3/TRBV12-4	TRBJ2-7	TGTGCCAGCAGCCTCCGACAGGGGACCTACGAGCAGTACTTC	CASSLRQGTYEQYF
TRBD2	.	TRBV29-1	TRBJ2-7	TGCAGCTCGGTCGGGACTAGCTACGAGCAGTACTTC	CSSVGTSYEQYF
TRBD1	.	TRBV24-1	TRBJ1-3	TGTGCCACCAGTGAAGGACAGGGGGTAGACACCATATATTTT	CATSEGQGVDTIYF
TRBD1	once	TRBV7-8	TRBJ2-5	TGTGCCAGCACTCCCGGGACAGGGAGGGGAGAGACCCAGTACTTC	CASTPGTGRGETQYF
.	many	TRBV5-1	TRBJ2-2	TGCGCCAGCAGTACGGACAGAACCACCGGGGAGCTGTTTTTT	CASSTDRTTGELFF
TRBD2	few	TRBV20-1	TRBJ2-5	TGCAGTGCTAGATTTAGCGGGGGCGGGGAGACCCAGTACTTC	CSARFSGGGETQYF
.	few	TRBV12-3/TRBV12-4	TRBJ2-1	TGTGCCAGCCGCATAGACAATGAGCAGTTCTTC	CASRIDNEQFF
TRBD1	many	TRBV9	TRBJ2-5	TGTGCCAGCAGCGTGGAGACAGGGGGAGGAGAGACCCAGTACTTC	CASSVETGGGETQYF
.	many	TRBV12-3/TRBV12-4	TRBJ1-1	TGTGCCAGCAGTTTCAGGGCATGGGACACTGAAGCTTTCTTT	CASSFRAWDTEAFF
.	many	TRBV11-2	TRBJ2-7	TGTGCCAGCAGCTTAGATCGGGGGGCCGAGCAGTACTTC	CASSLDRGAEQYF
.	many	TRBV24-1	TRBJ1-1	TGTGCCACCAGTGATGGACCATGGAGTAACACTGAAGCTTTCTTT	CATSDGPWSNTEAFF
.	many	TRBV29-1	TRBJ1-2	TGCAGCGCGGGCTCGGGGGACGGTAACTATGGCTACACCTTC	CSAGSGDGNYGYTF
.	.	TRBV20-1	TRBJ1-6	TGCAGTGCTATGGACAGTCCTAATTCACCCCTCCACTTT	CSAMDSPNSPLHF
.	.	TRBV5-5	TRBJ2-3	TGTGCCAGCATTCAGGGTCCGTCAAGAGATACGCAGTATTTT	CASIQGPSRDTQYF
.	few	TRBV7-8	TRBJ2-7	TGTGCCAGCAGCCAAGATACAGGGAACGAGCAGTACTTC	CASSQDTGNEQYF
TRBD1	few	TRBV6-5	TRBJ2-3	TGTGCCAGCAGCGAAGGGACAGTGGCAGATACGCAGTATTTT	CASSEGTVADTQYF
.	.	TRBV3-1	TRBJ2-7	TGTGCCAGCAGCCAAACTAGAGGCGAGCAGTACTTC	CASSQTRGEQYF
.	few	TRBV6-6	TRBJ1-5	TGTGCCAGCAGACGTTTCAGTAGCAATCAGCCCCAGCATTTT	CASRRFSSNQPQHF
TRBD1	.	TRBV7-9	TRBJ2-7	TGTGCCAGCAGCCAATACAGGGGGGCCTACGAGCAGTACTTC	CASSQYRGAYEQYF
.	.	TRBV24-1	TRBJ2-1	TGTGCCACCAGTGTACAGGGACCCTACAATGAGCAGTTCTTC	CATSVQGPYNEQFF
.	few	TRBV2	TRBJ2-6	TGTGCCAGCAGTGACACTAGGGCTGGGGCCAACGTCCTGACTTTC	CASSDTRAGANVLTF
TRBD2	.	TRBV10-3	TRBJ2-5	TGTGCCATCAGCCCCTTACTAGCGGACGAGACCCAGTACTTC	CAISPLLADETQYF
TRBD1	.	TRBV7-2	TRBJ2-5	TGTGCCAGCAGTGGAACCGGGACAGGGCGAGAGACCCAGTACTTC	CASSGTGTGRETQYF
.	many	TRBV5-1	TRBJ2-2	TGCGCCAGCAATGAGGGAGGCACCGGGGAGCTGTTTTTT	CASNEGGTGELFF
.	few	TRBV4-1	TRBJ1-4	TGCGCCAGCAGCCAAACCTCAGCCGCAACTAATGAAAAACTGTTTTTT	CASSQTSAATNEKLFF
.	.	TRBV7-8	TRBJ2-3	TGTGCCAGCCGTCCAGGGCAGGGCACAGATACGCAGTATTTT	CASRPGQGTDTQYF